These T cell receptor beta chains were read from a single sample in a study of OX40 agonist ivuxolimab in advanced cancers. The method was immunoSEQ multiplex PCR; TCRdb's version includes in-frame clones alone and lacks a portion of them. Of about 82,000 clones detected, around 78% appear once; the ten largest clones hold around 0.84%. Specimen: CD4+ or CD8+ T cells sorted from blood, collected in a trial of the OX40 agonist ivuxolimab. Receptor source: an adult with an advanced solid tumor such as melanoma, head and neck, liver or kidney cancer. Each CDR3 is given with its conserved first and last residue. The order of the fields is V gene, clone size, CDR3 protein. Only part of the rows carry a size: once, few, many, or a class if the clone is expanded.

TRBV12-5,.,CASGRATGSHTF
TRBV2,few,CASSEEGGSHSPLHF
TRBV4-1,.,CASSQEWGSSSSTDTQYF
TRBV6-1,.,CASSENTPALHNEQFF
TRBV5-4,.,CASSFNRGDYYGYTF
TRBV7-9,.,CASRRQGARSETEAFF
TRBV6-1,.,CASSAGLGYGYTF
TRBV19,.,CASSIPTGGGYTF
TRBV7-2,.,CASSPGLETDTQYF
TRBV7-9,.,CASSLGQGVGEQFF
TRBV6-5,few,CASGIGRSSYEQYF
TRBV6-5,.,CASSYGGSTEAFF
TRBV19,few,CASSIEEVAYGYTF
TRBV7-9,.,CASSLERGLGGYTF
TRBV4-2,.,CASSQATNYEQYF
TRBV7-7,.,CASSTRPTGGLETQYF
TRBV18,.,CASSPRNAGTGSEQYF
TRBV30,.,CAWTAGISTDTQYF
TRBV5-1,.,CASSLGTGGRNTEAFF
TRBV7-2,.,CASSLTRLDTQYF
TRBV2,.,CASRESGGSSYNEQFF
TRBV18,.,CASSPKTGGRIEKLFF
TRBV11-2,.,CASSKGHRDEQYF
TRBV2,.,CASSEQNSNQPQHF
TRBV5-4,.,CASSLVLAGIPLGDTQYF
TRBV6-6,.,CASSYLQGNQPQHF
TRBV11-1,.,CATTPTSASTDTQYF
TRBV5-1,.,CASSPTGNTEAFF
TRBV9,once,CASSPRTGTNYGYTF
TRBV5-8,.,CASSLSGRPEYSNQPQHF
TRBV20-1,.,CSAATRQEQFF
TRBV18,.,CASSPGGRTSISYF
TRBV5-1,.,CASSAREKGMNTEAFF
TRBV6-5,.,CASSEEQGNQPQHF
TRBV23-1,few,CASSQSRVGAGPARRSLHF
TRBV27,once,CASSKYRGQPQHF
TRBV19,.,CASTPALANYGYTF